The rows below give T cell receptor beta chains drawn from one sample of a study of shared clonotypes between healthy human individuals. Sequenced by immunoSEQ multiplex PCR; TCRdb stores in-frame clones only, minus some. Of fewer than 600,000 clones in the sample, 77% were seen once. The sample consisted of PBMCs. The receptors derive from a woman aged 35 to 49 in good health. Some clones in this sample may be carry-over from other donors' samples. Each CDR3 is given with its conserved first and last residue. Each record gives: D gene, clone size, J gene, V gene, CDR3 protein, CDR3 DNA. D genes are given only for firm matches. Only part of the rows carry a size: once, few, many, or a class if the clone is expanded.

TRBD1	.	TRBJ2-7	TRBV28	CASSSPGQGVYEQYF	TGTGCCAGCAGTTCACCGGGACAGGGGGTATACGAGCAGTACTTC
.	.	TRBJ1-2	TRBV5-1	CATRDFGGLGYTF	TGCGCCACCCGTGACTTCGGGGGTTTGGGCTACACCTTC
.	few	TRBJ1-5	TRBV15	CATSVQGFSNQPQHF	TGTGCCACCAGCGTTCAGGGGTTTAGCAATCAGCCCCAGCATTTT
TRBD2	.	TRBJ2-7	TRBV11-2	CASSSRELAGTYEQYF	TGTGCCAGCAGCTCCCGGGAACTAGCGGGTACCTACGAGCAGTACTTC
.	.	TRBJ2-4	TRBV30	CAWSSARLASGAKNIQYF	TGTGCCTGGAGTAGTGCCCGGCTAGCGAGCGGAGCCAAAAACATTCAGTACTTC
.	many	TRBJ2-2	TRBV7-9	CASSQRMNTGELFF	TGTGCCAGCAGCCAGAGGATGAACACCGGGGAGCTGTTTTTT
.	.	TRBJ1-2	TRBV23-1	CASSPRYTF	TGCGCCAGCAGTCCCCGGTACACCTTC
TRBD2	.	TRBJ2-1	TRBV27	CASSPTGTSADEQFF	TGTGCCAGCAGTCCGACAGGGACTAGCGCGGATGAGCAGTTCTTC
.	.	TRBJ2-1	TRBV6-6	CASSYSGDLAEQFF	TGTGCCAGCAGTTACTCGGGGGATTTGGCTGAGCAGTTCTTC
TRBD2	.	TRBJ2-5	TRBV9	CASSVDPSGTQTQYF	TGTGCCAGCAGCGTAGACCCTAGCGGGACCCAGACCCAGTACTTC
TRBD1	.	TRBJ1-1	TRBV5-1	CASSEGAGMNTEAFF	TGCGCCAGCAGCGAGGGGGCGGGCATGAACACTGAAGCTTTCTTT
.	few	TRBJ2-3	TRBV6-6	CASSYSSPVTDTQYF	TGTGCCAGCAGTTACTCGAGTCCAGTGACAGATACGCAGTATTTT
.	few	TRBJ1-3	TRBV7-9	CASSLGGLGNTIYF	TGTGCCAGCAGCTTAGGGGGCCTTGGGAACACCATATATTTT
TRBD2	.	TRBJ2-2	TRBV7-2	CASSLTSVGTGELFF	TGTGCCAGCAGCCTAACTAGCGTGGGCACCGGGGAGCTGTTTTTT
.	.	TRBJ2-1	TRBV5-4	CASSRKHGSYNEQFF	TGTGCCAGCAGCCGAAAGCATGGCTCCTACAATGAGCAGTTCTTC
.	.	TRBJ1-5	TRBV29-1	CSVAGIGNQPQHF	TGCAGCGTGGCCGGAATCGGCAATCAGCCCCAGCATTTT
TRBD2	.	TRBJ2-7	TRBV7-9	CASSLAETSGAYEQYF	TGTGCCAGCAGCTTAGCGGAGACTAGCGGGGCCTACGAGCAGTACTTC
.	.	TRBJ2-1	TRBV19	CASRTPGGGYNEQFF	TGTGCCAGTAGAACCCCAGGGGGGGGGTACAATGAGCAGTTCTTC
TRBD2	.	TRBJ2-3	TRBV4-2	CASSQGTSGAMDTQYF	TGTGCCAGCAGCCAAGGGACTAGCGGAGCGATGGATACGCAGTATTTT
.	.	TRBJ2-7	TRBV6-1	CASSEAPGGRIYEQYF	TGTGCCAGCAGTGAAGCCCCCGGGGGCAGAATCTACGAGCAGTACTTC
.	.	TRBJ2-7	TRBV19	CASSPRGVSAYEQYF	TGTGCCAGTAGCCCGAGGGGAGTAAGCGCCTACGAGCAGTACTTC
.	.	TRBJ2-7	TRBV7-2	CASKDYNSYEQYF	TGTGCCAGCAAGGATTACAATTCATACGAGCAGTACTTC
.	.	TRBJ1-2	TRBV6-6	CASSYKGRRDYGYTF	TGTGCCAGCAGTTACAAAGGGCGTAGGGACTATGGCTACACCTTC
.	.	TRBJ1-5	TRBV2	CASILGHGQPQHF	TGTGCCAGCATACTAGGCCATGGGCAGCCCCAGCATTTT
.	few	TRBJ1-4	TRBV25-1	CASSDGYNEKLFF	TGTGCCAGCAGCGACGGATATAATGAAAAACTGTTTTTT
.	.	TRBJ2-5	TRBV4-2	CASSPLGHTQETQYF	TGTGCCAGCAGCCCGCTCGGGCACACTCAAGAGACCCAGTACTTC
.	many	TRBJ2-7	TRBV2	CAVFGGNYYEQYF	TGTGCTGTGTTTGGGGGGAATTACTACGAGCAGTACTTC
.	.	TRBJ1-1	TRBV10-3	CAISDPQNTEAFF	TGTGCCATCAGTGACCCCCAGAACACTGAAGCTTTCTTT
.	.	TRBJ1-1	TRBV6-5	CASRVPGNTEAFF	TGTGCCAGCAGGGTCCCTGGGAACACTGAAGCTTTCTTT
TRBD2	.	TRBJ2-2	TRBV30	CAWSARTSGKNTGELFF	TGTGCCTGGAGTGCCCGGACTAGCGGGAAGAACACCGGGGAGCTGTTTTTT
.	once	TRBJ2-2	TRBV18	CASSPQPAANTGELFF	TGTGCCAGCTCACCGCAACCAGCGGCTAACACCGGGGAGCTGTTTTTT
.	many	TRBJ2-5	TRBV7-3	CASSSTGRAGETQYF	TGTGCCAGCAGCTCGACAGGGAGGGCAGGCGAGACCCAGTACTTC
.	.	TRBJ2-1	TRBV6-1	CASSESRVNNEQFF	TGTGCCAGCAGTGAGAGCCGGGTGAACAATGAGCAGTTCTTC
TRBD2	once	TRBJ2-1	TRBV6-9	CAMHLASGRTAYNEQFF	TGTGCCATGCACCTCGCTAGCGGGAGAACCGCCTACAATGAGCAGTTCTTC
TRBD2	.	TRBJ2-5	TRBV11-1	CASSHLAAIQETQYF	TGTGCCAGCAGCCACCTAGCGGCGATTCAAGAGACCCAGTACTTC
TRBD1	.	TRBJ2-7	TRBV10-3	CAISGVQGANEQYF	TGTGCCATCAGTGGGGTACAGGGGGCTAACGAGCAGTACTTC
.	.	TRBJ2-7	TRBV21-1	CASSKGTRGYYEQYF	TGTGCCAGCAGCAAAGGGACTCGGGGCTACTACGAGCAGTACTTC
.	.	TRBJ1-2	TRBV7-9	CASSLVAGSSNYGYTF	TGTGCCAGCAGCTTAGTCGCGGGCAGCTCTAACTATGGCTACACCTTC